This TCR beta chain was documented in a study of T cell responses to AZD1222 COVID-19 vaccine. This CDR3 is built from 17 residues. Germline loops: CDR1 SGHTA, CDR2 FQGNSA. The junction had 10 bases not matched to a gene; V was cut back by 3 bases and J by 4 bases. Profiling relied on immunoSEQ multiplex PCR, and the TCRdb table lists in-frame clones only, not all of them. The sample lists 150,000 or so clones, roughly 92% occurring once. About this clone: Antigen: not known.

Study-wide results and caveats: Clonal diversity may have been underestimated, and the donors were mostly white British, with more females than males. Spike-wide vaccine-associated CD4 TCRs dominated at 160-218 and 743-854.

The sample in question was peripheral blood, obtained on day 0 of AZD1222 vaccination. This sequence joins TRBV7-2 and TRBJ2-5; TRBD2 agrees at 11 bases. The clonotype was recovered from an adult in good health. This CDR3 reads CASSFVISGGAGETQYF. The CDR3 region has the DNA TGTGCCAGCAGCTTCGTGATTAGCGGGGGGGCCGGAGAGACCCAGTACTTC.